These 18 T cell receptor beta chains were all obtained from the same sample, sequenced in a study of shared clonotypes between healthy human individuals. Sequencing was performed with immunoSEQ multiplex PCR; in TCRdb, only in-frame clones are kept and a portion is missing. The sample lists over a million clones, over 95% occurring once. Sequencing used naive CD4+ T cells sorted from blood. Subset given: CD45RA+ positively selected. The receptor source for this set is a man aged 25 to 45 in good health.

This clone came up once. The chain recombines TRBV25-1 with TRBJ1-1; D call uncertain. The CDR3 contains 13 residues. Germline V gene sequence: CDR1 MGHDK, CDR2 SYGVNS. Trimming left V 4 bases short and J 0 bases short, with 6 bases between. The CDR3 DNA reads as TGTGCCAGCAGTGCACGTATGAACACTGAAGCTTTCTTT. Its translation is CASSARMNTEAFF.

This rearrangement joins TRBV7-9 to TRBJ2-1, with 7 bases fitting TRBD2. The ends lost 5 bases at V and 0 bases at J; junction bases unmatched: 4. The CDR3 is 15 residues long. Germline CDR1 SEHNR, CDR2 FQNEAQ (reference sequence). The CDR3 loop reads CASSVLASSYNEQFF. DNA of the CDR3: TGTGCCAGCAGCGTACTAGCGTCCTCCTACAATGAGCAGTTCTTC.

Notes on this clone: Other DNA sequences in this specimen translate into the identical CDR3. The chain has TRBV28 and TRBJ2-7; a possible D gene is TRBD2 (6 bases). Germline lookup yields CDR1 MDHEN and CDR2 SYDVKM. The CDR3 is made up of 13 amino acids. V was cut by 6 bases and J by 0 bases, with 9 bases left in between. The CDR3 region is CASRGTPSYEQYF. The CDR3 DNA reads TGTGCCAGCAGAGGGACTCCCTCCTACGAGCAGTACTTC.

J is TRBJ2-7 and V is TRBV5-1; 7 nucleotides agree with TRBD1. Germline CDR1 is SGHRS and CDR2 is YFSETQ. Trimming at V came to 4 bases and at J to 2 bases, leaving 9 bases not matched to a gene. The CDR3 runs to 15 residues. The CDR3 coding sequence is TGCGCCAGCAGCCCTCCCGGGACAGCTACCTACGAGCAGTACTTC. Translating it yields CASSPPGTATYEQYF.

The gene calls are TRBV9 and TRBJ1-4; tentative D call: TRBD1 (5 bases). V was shortened by 3 bases and J by 5 bases, with 11 bases between the two germline ends. Germline-derived CDR1 and CDR2 are SGDLS and YYNGEE. This CDR3 is 14 amino acids long. CDR3: CASSEGVVNEKLFF. CDR3 coding DNA: TGTGCCAGCAGCGAAGGGGTGGTGAATGAAAAACTGTTTTTT.

The rearrangement joins TRBV9 to TRBJ2-7; tentative D call: TRBD2 (6 bases). This CDR3 contains 14 residues. CDR1 SGDLS and CDR2 YYNGEE come from the germline V gene. V dropped 4 bases and J dropped 3 bases, with 14 bases sitting between them. The CDR3 is CASSNRDLDYEQYF. The DNA for the CDR3 is TGTGCCAGCAGCAACCGGGACTTGGACTACGAGCAGTACTTC.

The chain couples TRBV2 to TRBJ2-2; D gene unclear. Trimming removed 6 bases from V and 2 bases from J, with 13 bases in between. Germline CDR1 is SNHLY and CDR2 is FYNNEI. The CDR3 has 15 amino acids. CDR3 sequence: CASRGSYLNTGELFF. CDR3 sequence (DNA): TGTGCCAGCAGAGGTTCATACCTAAACACCGGGGAGCTGTTTTTT.

This chain links TRBV19 with TRBJ2-4; D is unclear. The CDR3 has 15 amino acids. In germline, CDR1 is LNHDA, CDR2 SQIVND (reference sequence). Between the trimmed V and J ends, which lost 3 bases and 0 bases, there was a span of 9 bases. The DNA for the CDR3 is TGTGCCAGTAGTATTATTGGGTTAGCCAAAAACATTCAGTACTTC. It translates to CASSIIGLAKNIQYF.

This rearrangement joins TRBV7-9 to TRBJ1-1; 7 bases map to TRBD1. Germline V gives CDR1 SEHNR, CDR2 FQNEAQ (reference sequence). V lost 4 bases and J lost 6; bases outside the gene matches: 5. The CDR3 runs to 13 residues. Here the CDR3 reads CASSSLGTAEAFF. CDR3 coding DNA: TGTGCCAGCAGCTCCCTTGGGACAGCTGAAGCTTTCTTT.

V is TRBV21-1 and J is TRBJ1-5. TRBV21-1 is a documented pseudogene. The CDR3 is 12 amino acids. The CDR3 sequence is CASSKSRQPQHF. The CDR3 coding sequence is TGTGCCAGCAGCAAAAGTCGACAGCCCCAGCATTTT.

This chain joins TRBV28 and TRBJ2-3; TRBD1 or TRBD2 may be the D gene (5 bases each). The CDR3 has 15 amino acids. Per the germline V gene, CDR1 is MDHEN and CDR2 is SYDVKM. Trimming took 3 bases from V and 7 from J, leaving 17 bases between them. DNA of the CDR3: TGTGCCAGCAGTTTTCTAGCCTACAGGACCCATACGCAGTATTTT. As protein: CASSFLAYRTHTQYF.

CDR3 coding DNA: TGTGCCAGCAGGACAGGGGGCACTCTCTATGGCTACACCTTC. As protein: CASRTGGTLYGYTF. This chain connects TRBV6-5 to TRBJ1-2, with 10 bases that match TRBD1. This CDR3 is built from 14 residues. Unmatched junction bases numbered 5, after V lost 6 bases and J lost 4 bases. The germline gives CDR1 MNHEY, CDR2 SVGAGI.

In its sample, this clone was seen once. The chain carries TRBV7-2 and TRBJ2-3, with 9 bases lining up with TRBD2. The germline V gene has CDR1 SGHTA and CDR2 FQGNSA. This CDR3 is built from 15 residues. The ends lost 5 bases at V and 5 bases at J; junction bases unmatched: 8. CDR3 sequence reads: CASSPIAGVVDTQYF. CDR3 nucleotides: TGTGCCAGCAGCCCAATAGCGGGAGTGGTAGATACGCAGTATTTT.

The chain uses TRBV5-4 and TRBJ2-7, with D maybe TRBD2 (6 bases). Trimming cost V 0 bases and J 1 base, with 20 bases left between them. Looked up from germline, CDR1 is SGHNT and CDR2 is YYREEE (reference sequence). The CDR3 is 18 amino acids. CDR3 amino acids: CASSLAMGAASVSYEQYF. The CDR3 coding sequence is TGTGCCAGCAGCTTGGCAATGGGAGCGGCTAGCGTTTCCTACGAGCAGTACTTC. The variable domain in full, with the rest retrieved from reference TRBV5-4 and TRBJ2-7, is ETGVTQSPTHLIKTRGQQVTLRCSSQSGHNTVSWYQQALGQGPQFIFQYYREEENGRGNFPPRFSGLQFPNYSSELNVNALELDDSALYLCASSLAMGAASVSYEQYFGPGTRLTVT.

The chain uses TRBV7-2 and TRBJ1-5; TRBD1 agrees at 9 bases. The germline gives CDR1 SGHTA, CDR2 FQGNSA. The CDR3 is 16 residues long. Trimming at V came to 0 bases and at J to 6 bases, leaving 6 bases not matched to a gene. The CDR3 region has the DNA TGTGCCAGCAGCTTAGCGGGACAGGGAGTAATTCAGCCCCAGCATTTT. Its translation is CASSLAGQGVIQPQHF.

In the case of this clone: Additional DNA sequences in this sample encode the identical CDR3. The chain combines TRBV6-4 with TRBJ2-1; the D gene is possibly TRBD2 (5 bases). The V end was cut by 5 bases, the J end by 0 bases, with 11 bases between. Germline CDR1 and CDR2: MRHNA and SNTAGT. This CDR3 spans 15 amino acids. The CDR3 reads CASSHSGSSYNEQFF. CDR3 sequence (DNA): TGTGCCAGCAGTCACAGCGGTAGCTCCTACAATGAGCAGTTCTTC.

The chain combines TRBV29-1 with TRBJ1-1; the D gene is possibly TRBD1 (5 bases). The ends were cut back, 0 bases at V and 6 bases at J, with 11 bases in the middle. CDR3 length: 13 residues. The germline V gene has CDR1 SQVTM and CDR2 ANQGSEA. The CDR3, as DNA: TGCAGCGTTGAAGAAATGGGGGGATCTGAAGCTTTCTTT. Protein: CSVEEMGGSEAFF.

This chain uses TRBV19 with TRBJ2-7, with 7 positions matching TRBD1. CDR3 length equals 15 residues. Trimming at V came to 2 bases and at J to 5 bases, leaving 9 bases not matched to a gene. Germline V gives CDR1 LNHDA, CDR2 SQIVND (reference sequence). The CDR3 here is CASSISWTGEHEQYF. For the CDR3, the DNA is TGTGCCAGTAGTATATCGTGGACAGGTGAACACGAGCAGTACTTC.